The 2 T cell receptor beta chains listed next were all sequenced from one sample in a study of identical twins. MiXCR, run by TCRdb on the 5' RACE reads, gives a single entry per CDR3 protein. Among 500,000 to 550,000 distinct CDR3 sequences listed, less than 25% were seen once. This sample also belongs to another study, concerning T cells expressing NK-cell markers.

Sequences were obtained from CD4+ T cells sorted from blood. These receptors originate from a woman aged 18-35 years in good health.

This clonotype turned up a few times. The chain combines TRBV5-5 with TRBJ2-2; 9 nucleotides align to TRBD1. The V gene end was trimmed by 4 bases and the J gene end by 3 bases; junction bases not matched to a gene: 7. The CDR3 is 16 residues long. Germline V gene lookup returns CDR1 SGHKS and CDR2 YYEKEE (reference sequence). In DNA, the CDR3 is TGTGCCAGCAGCGGGAACAGGGGGCGCGACACCGGGGAGCTGTTTTTT. As protein: CASSGNRGRDTGELFF.

This chain joins TRBV28 and TRBJ2-3; 8 bases fit TRBD1. CDR1 is MDHEN, CDR2 SYDVKM, per germline. The CDR3 is 15 residues long. The V and J ends lost 2 bases and 9 bases, in that order; junction bases with no gene match: 10. Here the CDR3 DNA reads TGTGCCAGCAGTTTACAGGACAGGGTCCAAGCGACGCAGTATTTT. Its protein product is CASSLQDRVQATQYF.